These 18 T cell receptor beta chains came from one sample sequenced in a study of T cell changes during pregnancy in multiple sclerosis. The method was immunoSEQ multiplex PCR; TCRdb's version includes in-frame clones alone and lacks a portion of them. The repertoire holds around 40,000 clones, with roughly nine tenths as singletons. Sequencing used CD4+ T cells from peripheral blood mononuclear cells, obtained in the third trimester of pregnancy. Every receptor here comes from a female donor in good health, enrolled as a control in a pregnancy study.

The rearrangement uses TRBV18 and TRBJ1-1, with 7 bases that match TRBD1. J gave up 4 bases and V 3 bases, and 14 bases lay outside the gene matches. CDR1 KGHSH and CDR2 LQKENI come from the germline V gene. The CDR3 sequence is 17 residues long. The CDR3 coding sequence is TGTGCCAGCTCACCTCGACAGGGTGGGGGCTGGGGCACTGAAGCTTTCTTT. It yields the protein CASSPRQGGGWGTEAFF.

The CDR3 protein is CASSLGGDNYNEQFF. The DNA for the CDR3 is TGTGCCAGCAGCTTAGGTGGGGACAACTACAATGAGCAGTTCTTC. V usage is TRBV7-8 and J usage is TRBJ2-1; maybe TRBD1 (6 bases). Trimming took 1 base from V and 3 from J, leaving 10 bases between them. CDR3 size: 15 residues. Germline V lookup: CDR1 SGHVS, CDR2 FQNEAQ.

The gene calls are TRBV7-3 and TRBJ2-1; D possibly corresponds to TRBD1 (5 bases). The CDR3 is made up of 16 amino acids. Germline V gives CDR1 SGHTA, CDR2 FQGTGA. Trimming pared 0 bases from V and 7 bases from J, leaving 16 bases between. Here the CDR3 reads CASSLTVSPGWNEQFF. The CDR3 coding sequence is TGTGCCAGCAGCTTAACGGTTAGTCCAGGGTGGAATGAGCAGTTCTTC.

CDR3 region: CASSRDRALSGANVLTF. The CDR3 bases are TGCGCCAGCAGCCGAGACAGGGCCCTCTCTGGGGCCAACGTCCTGACTTTC. The V gene is TRBV4-3, the J gene TRBJ2-6; TRBD1 aligns across 7 bases. The V and J ends lost 4 bases and 0 bases, in that order; junction bases with no gene match: 6. CDR1 and CDR2 (germline): LGHNA, YSLEER. CDR3 length: 17 residues.

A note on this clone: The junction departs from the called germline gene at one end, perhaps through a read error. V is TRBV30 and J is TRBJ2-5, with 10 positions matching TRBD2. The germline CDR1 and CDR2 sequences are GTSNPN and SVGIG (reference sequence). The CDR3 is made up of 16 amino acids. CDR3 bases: TGTGCCGGGAACAACCTAGCGGGGGCAGGAATAGAGGCCCAGTACTTC. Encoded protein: CAGNNLAGAGIEAQYF.

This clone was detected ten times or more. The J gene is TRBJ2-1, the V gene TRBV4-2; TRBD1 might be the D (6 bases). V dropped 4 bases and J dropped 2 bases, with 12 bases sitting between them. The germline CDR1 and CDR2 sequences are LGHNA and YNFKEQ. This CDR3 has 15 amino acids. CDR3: CASSPMTGTYNEQFF. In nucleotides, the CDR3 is TGTGCCAGCAGCCCGATGACAGGTACCTACAATGAGCAGTTCTTC.

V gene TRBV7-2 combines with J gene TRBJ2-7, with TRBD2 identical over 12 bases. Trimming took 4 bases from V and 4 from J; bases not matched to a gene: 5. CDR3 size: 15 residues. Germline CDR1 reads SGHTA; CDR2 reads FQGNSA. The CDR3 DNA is TGTGCCAGCAGCTCACGGACTAGCGGGATGTACGAGCAGTACTTC. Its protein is CASSSRTSGMYEQYF. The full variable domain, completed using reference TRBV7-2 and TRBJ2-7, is GAGVSQSPSNKVTEKGKDVELRCDPISGHTALYWYRQSLGQGLEFLIYFQGNSAPDKSGLPSDRFSAERTGGSVSTLTIQRTQQEDSAVYLCASSSRTSGMYEQYFGPGTRLTVT.

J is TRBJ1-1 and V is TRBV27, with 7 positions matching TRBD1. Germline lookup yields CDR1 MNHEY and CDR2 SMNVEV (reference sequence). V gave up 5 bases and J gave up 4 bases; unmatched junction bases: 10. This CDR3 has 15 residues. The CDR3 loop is CASSRNRGSGTEAFF. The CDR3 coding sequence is TGTGCCAGCAGTCGAAACAGGGGATCAGGCACTGAAGCTTTCTTT.

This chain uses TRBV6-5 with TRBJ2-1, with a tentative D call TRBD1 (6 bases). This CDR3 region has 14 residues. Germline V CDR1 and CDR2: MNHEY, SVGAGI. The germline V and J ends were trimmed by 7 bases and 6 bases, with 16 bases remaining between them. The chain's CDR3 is CASKRDKALNEQFF. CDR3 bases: TGTGCCAGCAAACGGGACAAGGCTCTCAATGAGCAGTTCTTC.

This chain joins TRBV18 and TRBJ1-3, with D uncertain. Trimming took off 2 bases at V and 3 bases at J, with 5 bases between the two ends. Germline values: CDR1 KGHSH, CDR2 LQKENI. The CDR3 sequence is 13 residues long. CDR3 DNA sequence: TGTGCCAGCTCACCAGGCGGTGGAAACACCATATATTTT. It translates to CASSPGGGNTIYF.

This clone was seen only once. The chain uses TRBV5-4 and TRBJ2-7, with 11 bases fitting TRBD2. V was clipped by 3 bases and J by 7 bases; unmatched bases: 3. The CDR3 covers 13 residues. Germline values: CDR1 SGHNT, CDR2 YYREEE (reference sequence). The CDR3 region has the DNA TGTGCCAGCAGCTACGGGACTAGCGGTGAGCAGTACTTC. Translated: CASSYGTSGEQYF.

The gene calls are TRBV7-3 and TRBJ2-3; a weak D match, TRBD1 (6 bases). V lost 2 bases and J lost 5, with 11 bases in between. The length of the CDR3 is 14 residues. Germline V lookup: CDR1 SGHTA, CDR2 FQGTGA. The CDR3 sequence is CASSLLGAEDTQYF. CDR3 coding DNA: TGTGCCAGCAGCTTACTGGGGGCAGAAGATACGCAGTATTTT.

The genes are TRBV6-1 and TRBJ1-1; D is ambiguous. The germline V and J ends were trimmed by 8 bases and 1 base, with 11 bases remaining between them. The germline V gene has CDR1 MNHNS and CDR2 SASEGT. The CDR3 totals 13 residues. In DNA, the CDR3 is TGTGCCAGCTGTAGACTCCCGAACACTGAAGCTTTCTTT. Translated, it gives CASCRLPNTEAFF.

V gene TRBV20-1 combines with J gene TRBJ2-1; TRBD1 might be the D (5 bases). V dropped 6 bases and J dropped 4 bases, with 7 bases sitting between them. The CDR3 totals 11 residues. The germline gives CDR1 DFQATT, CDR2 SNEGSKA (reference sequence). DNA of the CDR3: TGCAGTGCAGGGGAATACAATGAGCAGTTCTTC. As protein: CSAGEYNEQFF.

The CDR3 DNA reads TGTGCCAGCAGCGTAGGCGGCAGTCCAGCCTACAATGAGCAGTTCTTC. Translation: CASSVGGSPAYNEQFF. The V and J genes are TRBV9 and TRBJ2-1, with D uncertain. The V end lost 0 bases, the J end lost 2 bases, and 12 bases lay between the germline ends. Germline V gives CDR1 SGDLS, CDR2 YYNGEE. The CDR3 is 16 residues long.

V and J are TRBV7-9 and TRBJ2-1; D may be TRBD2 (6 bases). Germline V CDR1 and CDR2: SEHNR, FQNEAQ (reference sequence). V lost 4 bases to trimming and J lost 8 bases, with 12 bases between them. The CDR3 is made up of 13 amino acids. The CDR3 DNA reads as TGTGCCAGCAGCTCGACTTGGGGGGATGAGCAGTTCTTC. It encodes CASSSTWGDEQFF. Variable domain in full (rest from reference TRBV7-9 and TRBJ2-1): DTGVSQNPRHKITKRGQNVTFRCDPISEHNRLYWYRQTLGQGPEFLTYFQNEAQLEKSRLLSDRFSAERPKGSFSTLEIQRTEQGDSAMYLCASSSTWGDEQFFGPGTRLTVL.

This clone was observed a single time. The CDR3 region has the DNA TGCGCCAGCAGGGGACTAGCGGGGGGCCAAGAGACCCAGTACTTC. Translated: CASRGLAGGQETQYF. The V and J genes are TRBV5-1 and TRBJ2-5; 15 nucleotides line up with TRBD2. In germline, CDR1 is SGHRS, CDR2 YFSETQ. After removal of 5 bases from V and 1 base from J, the junction contained 0 bases not matched to a gene. This CDR3 is built from 15 residues. The full variable domain, in which reference TRBV5-1 and TRBJ2-5 provide the parts outside the CDR3, is KAGVTQTPRYLIKTRGQQVTLSCSPISGHRSVSWYQQTPGQGLQFLFEYFSETQRNKGNFPGRFSGRQFSNSRSEMNVSTLELGDSALYLCASRGLAGGQETQYFGPGTRLLVL.

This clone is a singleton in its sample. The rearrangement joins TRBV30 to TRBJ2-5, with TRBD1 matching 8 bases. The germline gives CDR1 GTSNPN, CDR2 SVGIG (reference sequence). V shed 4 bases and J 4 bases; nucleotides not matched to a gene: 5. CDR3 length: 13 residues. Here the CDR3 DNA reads TGTGCCTGGACCAACGGACAGGGAGAGACCCAGTACTTC. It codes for CAWTNGQGETQYF.